The 23 T cell receptor beta chains in this list originate from one sample, sequenced in a study of cytomegalovirus exposure and HLA in healthy donors. Profiled with immunoSEQ multiplex PCR; TCRdb holds only in-frame clones, not every one. The data contain approximately 200,000 clones, roughly 82% of them singletons. Sequencing was performed on PBMCs. All receptors derive from a woman between 25 and 40 years old in good health and CMV-seropositive.

The chain joins TRBV6-6 to TRBJ1-4; 8 nucleotides match TRBD1. Germline loops: CDR1 MNHNY, CDR2 SVGAGI (reference sequence). This CDR3 has 15 amino acids. V lost 5 bases and J lost 8; bases outside the gene matches: 10. CDR3 loop: CASSDSQGAREKLFF. The CDR3 bases are TGTGCCAGCAGTGATTCCCAGGGGGCTCGGGAAAAACTGTTTTTT.

This clone appeared once. The chain couples TRBV6-1 to TRBJ2-7; TRBD1 matches 12 bases. V lost 6 bases and J lost 2; bases outside the gene matches: 2. Germline assignment: CDR1 MNHNS and CDR2 SASEGT. CDR3 length equals 14 residues. CDR3 nucleotide sequence: TGTGCCAGCAGAGGGACAGGGGGCCCCTACGAGCAGTACTTC. Translating it yields CASRGTGGPYEQYF.

The CDR3 here is CASSHWVAGGEETQYF. In DNA, the CDR3 is TGTGCCAGCAGCCATTGGGTAGCGGGAGGGGAAGAGACCCAGTACTTC. The rearrangement joins TRBV4-2 to TRBJ2-5, with 11 positions matching TRBD2. The germline gives CDR1 LGHNA, CDR2 YNFKEQ. The CDR3 loop spans 16 amino acids. Germline trimming cut 3 bases from V and 3 bases from J; bases unmatched to any gene: 6.

The count of this clone is one. The chain combines TRBV27 with TRBJ2-7; 12 nucleotides align to TRBD2. V shed 4 bases and J 6 bases; nucleotides not matched to a gene: 7. The CDR3 consists of 15 residues. CDR1 MNHEY and CDR2 SMNVEV come from the germline V gene (reference sequence). The DNA for the CDR3 is TGTGCCAGCAGTTCCTCTAGCGGGAGGGCCGTCGAGCAGTACTTC. Translation: CASSSSSGRAVEQYF.

The chain joins TRBV2 to TRBJ1-4, with D possibly being TRBD1 (5 bases). Trimming removed 4 bases at V and 7 bases at J, with 13 bases between. This CDR3 contains 14 residues. Per germline, CDR1 SNHLY and CDR2 FYNNEI. The CDR3 DNA sequence: TGTGCCAGCAGTGTCTCTGGGGGAGGTGAAAAACTGTTTTTT. Protein: CASSVSGGGEKLFF.

The chain recombines TRBV6-1 with TRBJ1-2; a possible D gene is TRBD1 (6 bases). This CDR3 is built from 15 residues. Germline lookup yields CDR1 MNHNS and CDR2 SASEGT. The V gene lost 5 bases and the J gene lost 5 bases, with 18 bases spanning the gap. The CDR3 loop reads CASSQTGTRGYGYTF. CDR3 in DNA: TGTGCCAGCAGTCAAACCGGGACACGGGGTTATGGCTACACCTTC.

The chain combines TRBV2 with TRBJ1-1, with 8 positions matching TRBD1. J gave up 11 bases and V 5 bases, and 13 bases lay outside the gene matches. CDR3 length: 14 amino acids. Germline V lookup: CDR1 SNHLY, CDR2 FYNNEI. CDR3 sequence (DNA): TGTGCCAGCAGTCAGATGACAGGGGTCCGTGGGGCTTTCTTT. Protein: CASSQMTGVRGAFF.

CDR3 nucleotide sequence: TGTGCCAGCAGTTTTTGGGGGACAGCGTATGGCTACACCTTC. Its translation is CASSFWGTAYGYTF. The chain recombines TRBV27 with TRBJ1-2, with 7 bases aligning to TRBD1. The CDR3 consists of 14 residues. CDR1 MNHEY and CDR2 SMNVEV come from the germline V gene (reference sequence). After removal of 3 bases from V and 5 bases from J, the junction contained 6 bases not matched to a gene.

V is TRBV27 and J is TRBJ2-7, with 10 bases aligning to TRBD1. The CDR3 sequence is 15 residues long. Losses at the gene ends were 5 bases for V and 3 bases for J; bases not matched to a gene: 7. Germline assignment: CDR1 MNHEY and CDR2 SMNVEV (reference sequence). The CDR3 sequence: CASSRRDRGGYEQYF. As DNA, the CDR3 is TGTGCCAGCAGTAGGCGGGACAGGGGCGGCTACGAGCAGTACTTC.

V usage is TRBV2 and J usage is TRBJ1-2; D not resolved. This CDR3 has 12 residues. CDR1 SNHLY and CDR2 FYNNEI come from the germline V gene. The V end was cut by 6 bases, the J end by 2 bases, with 7 bases between. The CDR3 here is CASRAGNYGYTF. In DNA form, the CDR3 reads TGTGCCAGCAGGGCGGGGAACTATGGCTACACCTTC. The variable domain in full, with the rest retrieved from reference TRBV2 and TRBJ1-2, is EPEVTQTPSHQVTQMGQEVILRCVPISNHLYFYWYRQILGQKVEFLVSFYNNEISEKSEIFDDQFSVERPDGSNFTLKIRSTKLEDSAMYFCASRAGNYGYTFGSGTRLTVV.

This clone was recorded only once. The chain has TRBV4-1 and TRBJ2-2; a possible D gene is TRBD2 (7 bases). V dropped 4 bases and J dropped 2 bases, with 23 bases sitting between them. Germline loops: CDR1 MGHRA, CDR2 YSYEKL. This CDR3 contains 19 residues. The CDR3 is CASSRGPVSTGGNTGELFF. The DNA for the CDR3 is TGCGCCAGCAGCCGCGGGCCGGTGTCCACGGGGGGCAACACCGGGGAGCTGTTTTTT.

The chain has TRBV18 and TRBJ2-7, with TRBD1 matching 7 bases. The V gene end was trimmed by 4 bases and the J gene end by 3 bases; junction bases not matched to a gene: 9. The germline V gene has CDR1 KGHSH and CDR2 LQKENI. The CDR3 is 15 amino acids. The CDR3, as DNA: TGTGCCAGCTCACTCGGACAGGACTTCTTCTACGAGCAGTACTTC. Translation gives CASSLGQDFFYEQYF.

J is TRBJ1-1 and V is TRBV13, with TRBD1 identical over 10 bases. The CDR3 runs 16 residues. Germline-derived CDR1 and CDR2 are PRHDT and FYEKMQ (reference sequence). Losses at the gene ends were 5 bases for V and 5 bases for J; bases not matched to a gene: 11. The CDR3 DNA sequence: TGTGCCAGCAGCCCCCGGGACAGGGGTATTGGGACTGAAGCTTTCTTT. Amino acid sequence: CASSPRDRGIGTEAFF.

This clone has a single count. The V gene is TRBV9, the J gene TRBJ1-1; 8 bases map to TRBD1. After removal of 0 bases from V and 1 base from J, the junction contained 2 bases not matched to a gene. CDR3 size: 15 residues. CDR1 is SGDLS and CDR2 is YYNGEE in the germline V gene. CDR3 region: CASSVGTGRNTEAFF. In nucleotides, the CDR3 is TGTGCCAGCAGCGTAGGGACAGGGAGGAACACTGAAGCTTTCTTT.

This clone was seen more than once but under ten times. The V gene is TRBV7-9, the J gene TRBJ1-5; 7 bases are a match to TRBD1. V was pared by 5 bases and J by 6 bases, with 7 bases of the junction left unmatched. The germline gives CDR1 SEHNR, CDR2 FQNEAQ (reference sequence). This CDR3 region has 14 residues. The CDR3 is CASSPGTEGQPQHF. For the CDR3, the DNA is TGTGCCAGCAGCCCAGGGACAGAGGGTCAGCCCCAGCATTTT.

The chain employs TRBV5-4 and TRBJ1-1, with D unresolved. V dropped 1 base and J dropped 1 base, with 11 bases sitting between them. The length of the CDR3 is 15 residues. CDR1 SGHNT and CDR2 YYREEE come from the germline V gene (reference sequence). CDR3 loop: CASSLYEGWNTEAFF. The CDR3, as DNA: TGTGCCAGCAGCTTGTATGAGGGATGGAACACTGAAGCTTTCTTT.

The V and J genes are TRBV29-1 and TRBJ2-1; 8 nucleotides agree with TRBD2. CDR1 is SQVTM, CDR2 ANQGSEA, per germline. The V segment lost 1 base and the J segment 2 bases; nucleotides outside the gene matches: 4. This CDR3 has 15 amino acids. Here the CDR3 reads CSVEGSGSPYNEQFF. The DNA of the CDR3 is TGCAGCGTTGAAGGGAGCGGGAGCCCCTACAATGAGCAGTTCTTC.

Concerning this clone itself: The sample carries other DNA sequences with the same CDR3. The chain joins TRBV25-1 to TRBJ2-7; a possible D gene is TRBD2 (5 bases). The CDR3 is 14 amino acids. Trimming stripped 6 bases from V and 3 bases from J, with 15 bases between. Germline V gives CDR1 MGHDK, CDR2 SYGVNS. The CDR3 bases are TGTGCCAGCAGGGAACCGGGATCTCGCTACGAGCAGTACTTC. Residues: CASREPGSRYEQYF.

This clone showed up just a few times. The chain recombines TRBV7-6 with TRBJ1-1, with unresolved D. V lost 5 bases to trimming and J lost 4 bases, with 14 bases between them. The CDR3 spans 14 residues. Germline CDR1 is SGHVS and CDR2 is FNYEAQ. The CDR3: CASSGSGVSTEAFF. CDR3 coding DNA: TGTGCCAGCAGCGGCAGCGGGGTTAGCACTGAAGCTTTCTTT.

A remark on this clone: The germline gene is not matched at one end of the junction; a read error may be the cause. The chain joins TRBV28 to TRBJ2-7, with TRBD2 identical over 9 bases. The CDR3 length is 14 residues. Germline CDR1 reads MDHEN; CDR2 reads SYDVKM. CDR3 DNA sequence: TGTGCCAGCAGTGGGGGCGGGAGGGCCGGCCCCTTCGACTTC. It is translated as CASSGGGRAGPFDF.

The rearrangement uses TRBV10-3 and TRBJ2-1; TRBD2 is a possible D gene (6 bases). Germline assignment: CDR1 ENHRY and CDR2 SYGVKD. The germline V and J ends were trimmed by 4 bases and 8 bases, with 15 bases remaining between them. The CDR3 loop spans 14 amino acids. The CDR3 loop is CAISGGPSDHEQFF. CDR3 nucleotides: TGTGCCATCAGTGGAGGGCCTAGCGACCATGAGCAGTTCTTC.

The rearrangement joins TRBV9 to TRBJ2-1; 7 nucleotides align to TRBD1. CDR3 length equals 14 residues. V shed 0 bases and J 5 bases; nucleotides not matched to a gene: 2. Germline V lookup: CDR1 SGDLS, CDR2 YYNGEE. Written as DNA, the CDR3 is TGTGCCAGCAGCGTAGACAGGGGCGACAATGAGCAGTTCTTC. It encodes CASSVDRGDNEQFF.

The J gene is TRBJ1-2, the V gene TRBV7-8, with D perhaps matching TRBD1 (6 bases). Trimming pared 2 bases from V and 3 bases from J, leaving 19 bases between. CDR3 size: 17 residues. Germline V lookup: CDR1 SGHVS, CDR2 FQNEAQ. The CDR3 loop is CASSLSGTRVLYYGYTF. The DNA of the CDR3 is TGTGCCAGCAGCTTATCTGGGACAAGGGTTCTTTACTATGGCTACACCTTC.